This T cell receptor beta chain was observed in a study of identical twins. In regard to this clonotype: Its antigen is unidentified.

Study-level findings and limits: The authors drew conclusions from cross-sectional statistical analysis rather than following the same donors.

TCRdb re-called the 5' RACE reads through MiXCR, storing one row per CDR3 protein. The sample shows hundreds of thousands of distinct CDR3 sequences, roughly 18% of them seen only once. Germline CDR1 and CDR2: MNHEY and SVGAGI. The CDR3 spans 14 residues. V lost 0 bases and J lost 6, with 12 bases in between. This sample was also put to use in a study of T cells expressing NK-cell markers. In that study: The study drew TCR beta repertoires from sorted CD3+CD56+NKG2C+, CD3+CD56+NKG2C- and CD3+CD56-NKG2C+ T cells.

The receptor was isolated from a woman aged 18-29 years in good health. V is TRBV6-5 and J is TRBJ2-7; D not resolved. The sample consisted of PBMCs. The CDR3 protein is CASSYSQGNSEQYF. The CDR3 DNA reads as TGTGCCAGCAGTTACTCCCAAGGGAACTCCGAGCAGTACTTC.